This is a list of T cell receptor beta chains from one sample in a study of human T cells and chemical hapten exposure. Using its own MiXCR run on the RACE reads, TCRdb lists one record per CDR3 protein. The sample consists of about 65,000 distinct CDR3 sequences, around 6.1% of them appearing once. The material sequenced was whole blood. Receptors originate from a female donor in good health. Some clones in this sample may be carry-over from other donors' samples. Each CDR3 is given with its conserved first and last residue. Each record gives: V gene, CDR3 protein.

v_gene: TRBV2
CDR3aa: CASTGAYSNQPQHF

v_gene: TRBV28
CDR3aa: CASSLPSGNSGTQYF

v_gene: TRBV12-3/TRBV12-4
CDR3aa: CASSLQGTNTEAFF

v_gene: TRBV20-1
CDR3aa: CSAGTVDRGRGEAFF

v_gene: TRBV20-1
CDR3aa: CSARVPRTGEGWWNEKLFF

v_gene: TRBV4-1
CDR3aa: CASSPESDEAFF

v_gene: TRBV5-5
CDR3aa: CASSLRDVYEQYF

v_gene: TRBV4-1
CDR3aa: CASSQGLAAADTQYF

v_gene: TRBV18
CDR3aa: CASSRGTGGGDKSYGYTF

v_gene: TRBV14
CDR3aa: CASSQEAGGPTDTQYF

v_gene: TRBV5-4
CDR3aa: CASSLGQGRANYGYTF

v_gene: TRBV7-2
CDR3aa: CASSLDYREQFF

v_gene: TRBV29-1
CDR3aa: CSVGEQGTYGYTF

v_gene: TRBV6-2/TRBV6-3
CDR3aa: CASSSALGRAKNIQYF

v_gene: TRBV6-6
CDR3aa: CASSYSNGFGGGTDTQYF

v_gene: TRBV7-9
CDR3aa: CASSLLGTGKETQYF

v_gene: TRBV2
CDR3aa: CASKRSLRDNDTQYF

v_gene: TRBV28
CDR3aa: CASSLFYHPPRGPINTGELFF

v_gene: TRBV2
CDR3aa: CASVRWGTEAFF

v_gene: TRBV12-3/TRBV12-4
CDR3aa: CASSVRSEAFF

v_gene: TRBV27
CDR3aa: CASRLAGGPTGEQYF

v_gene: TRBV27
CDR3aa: CASSLEKTGGYTF

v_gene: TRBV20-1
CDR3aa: CSAEQGLRQPQHF

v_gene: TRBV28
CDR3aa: CASTVNGYTEAFF

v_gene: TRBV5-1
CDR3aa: CASSLGQGGNEQFF

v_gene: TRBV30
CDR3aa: CAWSVRYEQYF

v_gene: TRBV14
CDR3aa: CASSQGPFVSGANVLTF

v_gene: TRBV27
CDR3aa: CASSSSSRVVHEQYF

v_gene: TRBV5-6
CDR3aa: CASSPEPGLQETQYF

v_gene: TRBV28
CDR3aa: CASRGGAPYNEQFF

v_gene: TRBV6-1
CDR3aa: CASAGSRGRGSTDTQYF

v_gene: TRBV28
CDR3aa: CASSTDSWQPQHF

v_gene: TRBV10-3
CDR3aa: CAISEPPGEGYEQYF

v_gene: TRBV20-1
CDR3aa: CSARETGTTNYEQYF

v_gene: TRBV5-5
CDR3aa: CASSSWTTGANVLTF

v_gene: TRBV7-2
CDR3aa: CASSLGKERSEQYF

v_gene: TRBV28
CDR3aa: CASSTPTGPRTDTQYF

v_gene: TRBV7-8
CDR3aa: CASSLTRDTEAFF

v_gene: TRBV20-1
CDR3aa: CSAREGANEQFF

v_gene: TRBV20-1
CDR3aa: CSARDRNRSGRDYEQYF

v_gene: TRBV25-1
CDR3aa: CASRVDSSYEQYF

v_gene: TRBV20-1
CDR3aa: CSASRLSNEQFF

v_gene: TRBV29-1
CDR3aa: CSVLAGRTDTQYF

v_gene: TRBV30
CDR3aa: CAWSSTPEKLFF

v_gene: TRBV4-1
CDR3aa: CASSQGLVGPYEQYF

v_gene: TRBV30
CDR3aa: CAWSGDSKNTEAFF

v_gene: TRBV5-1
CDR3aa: CASSRTGNNEQFF

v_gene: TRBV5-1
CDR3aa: CASGGSFSSGANVLTF

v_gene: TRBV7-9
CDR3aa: CASSLVLGDQETQYF

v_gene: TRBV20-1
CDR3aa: CSASKTVTDTQYF

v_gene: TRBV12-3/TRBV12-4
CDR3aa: CASSLILQGGYGYTF

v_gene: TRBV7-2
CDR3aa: CASSLDRAEQYF

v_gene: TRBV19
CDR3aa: CASSALAGGSYNEQFF

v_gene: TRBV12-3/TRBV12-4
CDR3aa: CASSHRQKNEKLFF